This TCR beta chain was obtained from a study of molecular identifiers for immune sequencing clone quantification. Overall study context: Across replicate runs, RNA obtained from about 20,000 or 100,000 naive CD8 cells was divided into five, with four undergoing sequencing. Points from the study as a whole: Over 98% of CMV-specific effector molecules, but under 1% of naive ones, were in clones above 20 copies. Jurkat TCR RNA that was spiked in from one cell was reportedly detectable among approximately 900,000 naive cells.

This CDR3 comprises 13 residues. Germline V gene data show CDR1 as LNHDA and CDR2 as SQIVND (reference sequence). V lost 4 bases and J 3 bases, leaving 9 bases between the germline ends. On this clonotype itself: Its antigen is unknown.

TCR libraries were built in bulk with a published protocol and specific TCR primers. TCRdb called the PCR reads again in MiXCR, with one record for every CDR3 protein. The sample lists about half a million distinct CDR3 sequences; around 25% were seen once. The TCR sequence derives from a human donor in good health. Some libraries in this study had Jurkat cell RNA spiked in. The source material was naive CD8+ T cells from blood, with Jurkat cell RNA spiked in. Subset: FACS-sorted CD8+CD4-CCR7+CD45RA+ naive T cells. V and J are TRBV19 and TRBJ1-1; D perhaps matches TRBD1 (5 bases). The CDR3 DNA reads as TGTGCCAGTAGTAAAGACAGCCACACTGAAGCTTTCTTT. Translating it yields CASSKDSHTEAFF.